The clone carrying this T cell receptor beta chain was seen only once. Its antigen is still unknown. TCRdb keeps only in-frame clones here, not all; method: immunoSEQ multiplex PCR. Found here are fewer than 65,000 clones, 70% to 85% of them singletons; the top ten hold roughly 20%. The CDR3 consists of 13 residues. Trimming cost V 6 bases and J 0 bases, with 3 bases left between them. These data originate in a study of T cell responses to AZD1222 COVID-19 vaccine. The study, taken as a whole, reports: The CD4 TCRs associated with vaccination extended across spike and predominated at 160-218 and 743-854. Clonal diversity was possibly underestimated, and the donors were mostly white British, with more females.

This specimen consisted of peripheral blood, obtained on day 0 of AZD1222 vaccination. The receptor's source is an adult in good health. The gene calls are TRBV12-3 or TRBV12-4 and TRBJ2-6, with D uncertain. CDR3 nucleotide sequence: TGTGCCAGCAGGGTCTCTGGGGCCAACGTCCTGACTTTC. This translates into CASRVSGANVLTF.